The clone carrying this TCR beta chain came up a few times. Its antigen remains unidentified. This record belongs to a study of response to subunit inactivated influenza vaccine. Study-level points and caveats: After each seasonal influenza vaccination, few new T cells are recruited, the authors suggested.

MiXCR, applied by TCRdb to the RT-PCR reads, yields one record per CDR3 protein. Among roughly 180,000 distinct CDR3 sequences listed, 7.5% to 10% were seen once. This CDR3 contains 16 residues. Trimming took 5 bases from V and 3 from J; bases not matched to a gene: 14. Germline V gene sequence: CDR1 SQVTM, CDR2 ANQGSEA. The sequenced sample was non-naive T cells sorted from PBMCs, obtained on the day of vaccination. This clonotype was obtained from a man in his forties or fifties who received an inactivated influenza vaccine. J is TRBJ2-3 and V is TRBV29-1; the match to TRBD2 covers 7 bases. Here the CDR3 reads CSVLAPRTRGTDTQYF. CDR3 sequence (DNA): TGCAGCGTTTTAGCCCCCCGGACGCGGGGGACAGATACGCAGTATTTT.